Only a few counts were recorded for the clone carrying this T cell receptor beta chain. As yet, its antigen is unknown. TCRdb passed the 5' RACE reads through MiXCR, listing each CDR3 protein once. The repertoire consists of about 260,000 distinct CDR3 sequences, with 5.2% occurring once and the leading ten covering 3% to 4%. The sample comes from a study of T cells after yellow fever vaccination. Study-level findings and limits: A small share of clonotypes appeared in both CD4 and CD8 compartments.

V was clipped by 7 bases and J by 9 bases, with 18 bases between them. The CDR3 runs 13 residues. In germline, CDR1 is SGHTA, CDR2 FQGNSA. Here the sequenced sample was CD4+ T cells sorted from PBMCs, taken on the day of the yellow fever booster vaccination. This chain links TRBV7-2 with TRBJ1-2; tentatively, D is TRBD1 (5 bases). The sequence was obtained from a man aged 18-30 years who received the YFV17D yellow fever vaccine. The CDR3 DNA is TGTGCCAGCACCCCCGGGACCCGAATTAGCTACACCTTC. Its protein product is CASTPGTRISYTF.